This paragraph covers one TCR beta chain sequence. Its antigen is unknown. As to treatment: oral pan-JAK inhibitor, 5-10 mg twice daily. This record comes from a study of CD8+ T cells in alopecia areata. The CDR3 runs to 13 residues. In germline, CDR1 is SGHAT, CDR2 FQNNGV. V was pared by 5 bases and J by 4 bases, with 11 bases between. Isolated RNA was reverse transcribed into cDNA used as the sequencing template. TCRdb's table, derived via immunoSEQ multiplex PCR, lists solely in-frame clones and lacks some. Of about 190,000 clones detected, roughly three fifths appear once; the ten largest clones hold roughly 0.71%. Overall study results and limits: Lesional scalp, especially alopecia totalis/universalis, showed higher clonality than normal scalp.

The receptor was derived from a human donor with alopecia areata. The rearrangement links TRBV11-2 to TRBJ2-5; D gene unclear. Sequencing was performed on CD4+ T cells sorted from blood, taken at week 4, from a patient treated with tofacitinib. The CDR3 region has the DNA TGTGCCAGCAGCACAGATGGATTAGAGACCCAGTACTTC. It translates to CASSTDGLETQYF.